The clone carrying this T cell receptor (beta chain) was observed many times. This entry comes from a study of CD8 T cells in ankylosing spondylitis. 5'-RACE, quantitative and with molecular barcodes, yielded the TCR beta libraries. TCRdb ran MiXCR on the 5' RACE reads and lists one entry per CDR3 protein. The sample shows about 160,000 distinct CDR3 sequences, approximately 20% of them seen only once. Germline V gives CDR1 SGHRS, CDR2 YFSETQ. V lost 0 bases and J lost 6; bases outside the gene matches: 8. CDR3 size: 16 residues. The material sequenced was blood, either unsorted or a sorted T cell fraction (not recorded which). The sequence derives from a male donor with ankylosing spondylitis or in good health (not recorded which). The gene calls are TRBV5-1 and TRBJ1-2, with 10 positions matching TRBD1. The CDR3 nucleotides read TGCGCCAGCAGCTTGGCCTATATGACAGGGGGCCATGGCTACACCTTC. This codes for CASSLAYMTGGHGYTF. The entire variable domain, with the rest obtained from reference TRBV5-1 and TRBJ1-2, is as follows: KAGVTQTPRYLIKTRGQQVTLSCSPISGHRSVSWYQQTPGQGLQFLFEYFSETQRNKGNFPGRFSGRQFSNSRSEMNVSTLELGDSALYLCASSLAYMTGGHGYTFGSGTRLTVV.